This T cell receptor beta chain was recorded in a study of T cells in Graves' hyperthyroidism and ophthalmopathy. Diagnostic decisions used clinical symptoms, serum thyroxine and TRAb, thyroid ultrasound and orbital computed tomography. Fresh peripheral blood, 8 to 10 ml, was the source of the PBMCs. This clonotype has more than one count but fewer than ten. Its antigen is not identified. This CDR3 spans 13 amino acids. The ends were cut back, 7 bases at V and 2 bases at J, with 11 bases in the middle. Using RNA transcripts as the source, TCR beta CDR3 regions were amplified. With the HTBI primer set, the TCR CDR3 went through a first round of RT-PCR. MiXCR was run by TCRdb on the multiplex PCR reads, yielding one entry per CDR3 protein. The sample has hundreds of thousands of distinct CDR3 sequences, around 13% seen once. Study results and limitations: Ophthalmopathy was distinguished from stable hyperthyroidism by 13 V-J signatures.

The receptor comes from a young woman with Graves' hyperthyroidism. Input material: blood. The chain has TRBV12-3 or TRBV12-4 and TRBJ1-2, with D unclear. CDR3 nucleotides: TGTGCCAGCACGAGCCGTGGGAACTATGGCTACACCTTC. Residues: CASTSRGNYGYTF.